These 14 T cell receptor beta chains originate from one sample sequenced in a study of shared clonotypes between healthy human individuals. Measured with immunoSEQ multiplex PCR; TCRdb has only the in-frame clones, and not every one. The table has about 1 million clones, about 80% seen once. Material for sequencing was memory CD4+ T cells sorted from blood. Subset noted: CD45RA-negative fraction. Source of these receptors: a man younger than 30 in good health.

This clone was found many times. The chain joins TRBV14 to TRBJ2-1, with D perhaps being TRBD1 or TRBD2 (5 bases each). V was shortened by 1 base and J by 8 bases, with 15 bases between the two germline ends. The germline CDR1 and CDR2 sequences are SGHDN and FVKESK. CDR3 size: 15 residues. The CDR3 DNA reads TGTGCCAGCAGCCAAGGGGGGTTCCGGATCGATGAGCAGTTCTTC. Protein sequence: CASSQGGFRIDEQFF.

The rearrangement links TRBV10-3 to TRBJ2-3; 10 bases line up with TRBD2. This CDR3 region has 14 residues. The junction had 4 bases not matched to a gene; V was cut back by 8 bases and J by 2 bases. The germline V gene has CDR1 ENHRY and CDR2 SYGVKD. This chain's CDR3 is CAIASGRTTDTQYF. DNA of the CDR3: TGTGCCATCGCTAGCGGGAGAACCACAGATACGCAGTATTTT.

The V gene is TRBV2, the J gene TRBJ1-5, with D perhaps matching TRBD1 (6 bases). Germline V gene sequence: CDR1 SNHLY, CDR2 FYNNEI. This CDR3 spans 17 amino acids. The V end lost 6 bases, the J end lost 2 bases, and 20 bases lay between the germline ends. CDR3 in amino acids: CASSPPGQGQGNQPQHF. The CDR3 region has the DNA TGTGCCAGCAGCCCACCCGGGCAGGGGCAAGGCAATCAGCCCCAGCATTTT.

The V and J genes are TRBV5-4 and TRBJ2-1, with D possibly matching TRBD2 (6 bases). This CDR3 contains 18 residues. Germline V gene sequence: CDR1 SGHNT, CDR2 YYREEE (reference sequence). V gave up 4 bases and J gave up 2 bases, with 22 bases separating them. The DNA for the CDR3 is TGTGCCAGCAGCACCCGGAGGGGAGGTCTTTCGACCTACAATGAGCAGTTCTTC. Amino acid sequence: CASSTRRGGLSTYNEQFF.

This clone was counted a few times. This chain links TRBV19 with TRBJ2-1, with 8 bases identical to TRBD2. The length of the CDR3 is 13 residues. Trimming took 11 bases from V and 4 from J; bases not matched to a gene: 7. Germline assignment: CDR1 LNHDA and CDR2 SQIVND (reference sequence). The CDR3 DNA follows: TGTGCCTCATCAGCGGGAGCGTACAATGAGCAGTTCTTC. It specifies CASSAGAYNEQFF.

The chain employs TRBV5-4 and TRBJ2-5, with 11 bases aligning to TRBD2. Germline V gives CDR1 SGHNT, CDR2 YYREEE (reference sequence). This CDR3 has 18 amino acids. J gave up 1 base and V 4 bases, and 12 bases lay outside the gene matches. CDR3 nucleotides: TGTGCCAGCAGCCCGGCGCTAGCGGGGGGTCGAACCCAAGAGACCCAGTACTTC. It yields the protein CASSPALAGGRTQETQYF. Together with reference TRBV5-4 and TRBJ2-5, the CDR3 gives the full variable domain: ETGVTQSPTHLIKTRGQQVTLRCSSQSGHNTVSWYQQALGQGPQFIFQYYREEENGRGNFPPRFSGLQFPNYSSELNVNALELDDSALYLCASSPALAGGRTQETQYFGPGTRLLVL.

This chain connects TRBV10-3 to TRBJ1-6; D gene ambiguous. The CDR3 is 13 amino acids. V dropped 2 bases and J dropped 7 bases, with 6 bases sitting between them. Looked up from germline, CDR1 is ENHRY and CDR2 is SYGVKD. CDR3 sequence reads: CAISEDPNSPLHF. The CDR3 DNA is TGTGCCATCAGTGAGGATCCCAATTCACCCCTCCACTTT.

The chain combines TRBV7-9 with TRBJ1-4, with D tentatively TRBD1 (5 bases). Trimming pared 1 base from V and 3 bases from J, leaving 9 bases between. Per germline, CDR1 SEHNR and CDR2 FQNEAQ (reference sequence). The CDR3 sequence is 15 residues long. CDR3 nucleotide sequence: TGTGCCAGCAGCTTAGAGGGACGGCCTAATGAAAAACTGTTTTTT. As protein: CASSLEGRPNEKLFF.

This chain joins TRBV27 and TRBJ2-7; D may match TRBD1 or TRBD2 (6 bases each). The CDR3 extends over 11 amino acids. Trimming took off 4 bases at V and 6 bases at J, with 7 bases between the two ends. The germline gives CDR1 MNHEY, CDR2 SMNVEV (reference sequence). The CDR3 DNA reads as TGTGCCAGCAGTTGGGGGGCCGAGCAGTACTTC. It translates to CASSWGAEQYF.

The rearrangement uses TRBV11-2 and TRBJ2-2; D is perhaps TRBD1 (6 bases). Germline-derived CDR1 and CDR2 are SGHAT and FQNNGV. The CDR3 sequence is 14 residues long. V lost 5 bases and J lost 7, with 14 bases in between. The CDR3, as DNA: TGTGCCAGCAGCGGGGGCAGCGGCAGCGGGGAGCTGTTTTTT. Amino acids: CASSGGSGSGELFF. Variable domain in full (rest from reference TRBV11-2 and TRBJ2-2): EAGVAQSPRYKIIEKRQSVAFWCNPISGHATLYWYQQILGQGPKLLIQFQNNGVVDDSQLPKDRFSAERLKGVDSTLKIQPAKLEDSAVYLCASSGGSGSGELFFGEGSRLTVL.

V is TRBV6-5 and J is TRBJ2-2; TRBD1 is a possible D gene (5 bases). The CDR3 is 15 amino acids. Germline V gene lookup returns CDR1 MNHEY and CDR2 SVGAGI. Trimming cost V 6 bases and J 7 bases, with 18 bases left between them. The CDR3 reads CASSPRAGPSGELFF. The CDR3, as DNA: TGTGCCAGCAGCCCCCGGGCAGGGCCGAGCGGGGAGCTGTTTTTT.

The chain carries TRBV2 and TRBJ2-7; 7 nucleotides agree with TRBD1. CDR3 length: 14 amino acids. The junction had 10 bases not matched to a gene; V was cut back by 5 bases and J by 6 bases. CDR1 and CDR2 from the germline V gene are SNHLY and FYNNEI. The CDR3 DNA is TGTGCCAGCAGTCCGACAGGGCAAATACGCGAGCAGTACTTC. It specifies CASSPTGQIREQYF.

CDR3 bases: TGCGCCAGCAGCCGTATAGCGGGACAGGGCGGGACCCAGTACTTC. Its protein is CASSRIAGQGGTQYF. This chain uses TRBV5-1 with TRBJ2-5; TRBD1 is a possible D gene (9 bases). This CDR3 has 15 residues. V gave up 4 bases and J gave up 7 bases, with 20 bases separating them. The V gene's germline CDR1 is SGHRS and CDR2 YFSETQ.

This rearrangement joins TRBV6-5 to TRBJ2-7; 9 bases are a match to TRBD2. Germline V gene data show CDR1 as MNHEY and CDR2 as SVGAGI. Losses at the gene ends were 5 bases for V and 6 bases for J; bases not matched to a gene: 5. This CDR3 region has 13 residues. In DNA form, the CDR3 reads TGTGCCAGCAGTGGGACTAGCTGGAGCGAGCAGTACTTC. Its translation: CASSGTSWSEQYF.